This T cell receptor (beta chain) was found in a study of regulatory T cells in long-lasting Graves disease. General study points: TRBV28, TRBJ1-2 and TRBJ2-5 were segments that persistent disease favored.

Time point described: persistent/refractory GD, antithyroid drugs over 5 years with positive TRAb. Construction of the TCR library relied on RNA isolated from PBMCs. Patients of an endocrinology department in Xi'an, China, were included. Trimming removed 5 bases at V and 1 base at J, with 20 bases between. Germline CDR1 is SGHTA and CDR2 is FQGNSA. There are 17 residues in the CDR3. Only a few counts were recorded for this clonotype. Its antigen remains unidentified. Arm-PCR with iRepertoire HTBI primers amplified the CDR3 regions for these TCR beta libraries. From the multiplex PCR reads, TCRdb called clonotypes with MiXCR, one entry per CDR3 protein. This sample yields under 500,000 distinct CDR3 sequences, of which roughly 20% are seen a single time; roughly 20% belongs to the top ten.

The TCR originated in a female donor with Graves disease. J is TRBJ1-1 and V is TRBV7-2; D may be TRBD1 (5 bases). This sample comprised peripheral blood mononuclear cells (PBMCs), obtained when the disease was refractory, from a patient treated with antithyroid drugs. For the CDR3, the DNA is TGTGCCAGCAGCCATCTCGGGGGGGAGACAGAGAACACTGAAGCTTTCTTT. Encoded protein: CASSHLGGETENTEAFF. Using reference TRBV7-2 and TRBJ1-1 for the parts outside the CDR3, the full variable domain is GAGVSQSPSNKVTEKGKDVELRCDPISGHTALYWYRQSLGQGLEFLIYFQGNSAPDKSGLPSDRFSAERTGGSVSTLTIQRTQQEDSAVYLCASSHLGGETENTEAFFGQGTRLTVV.